A selection of T cell receptor beta chains follows, all from one sample in a study of T cells in localized non-small cell lung cancer. Some clones are missing from TCRdb's copy, which holds only in-frame ones; the method was immunoSEQ multiplex PCR. The sample yields about 40,000 clones, around 87% seen once. The specimen comprised peripheral blood, sampled before any cancer treatment. The receptors stem from a man between 18 and 49 years old with stage I lung adenocarcinoma. Both conserved end residues are part of each CDR3. D genes are given only for firm matches. Size is stated for part of the rows, as once, few or many counts, or as a class when the clone is expanded.

clone_size	v_call	cdr3_length	j_call	d_call	cdr3_aa	cdr3_nt
.	TRBV11-2	17	TRBJ2-1	TRBD1	CASSLVGGGTGNNEQFF	TGTGCCAGCAGCTTAGTTGGAGGCGGGACAGGTAACAATGAGCAGTTCTTC
.	TRBV5-1	14	TRBJ1-1	.	CASSLVQGITEAFF	TGCGCCAGCAGCTTGGTTCAGGGGATTACTGAAGCTTTCTTT
.	TRBV4-2	13	TRBJ2-7	.	CASSQGTQGEQYF	TGTGCCAGCAGCCAAGGTACGCAGGGAGAGCAGTACTTC
few	TRBV4-2	14	TRBJ1-1	.	CASSQEPPNTEAFF	TGTGCCAGCAGCCAAGAACCACCCAACACTGAAGCTTTCTTT
.	TRBV4-2	15	TRBJ1-5	.	CASSQDRRGNQPQHF	TGTGCCAGCAGCCAAGACCGGCGTGGGAATCAGCCCCAGCATTTT
.	TRBV19	16	TRBJ1-5	TRBD1	CASSIEDRGSNQPQHF	TGTGCCAGTAGTATAGAAGACAGGGGTAGCAATCAGCCCCAGCATTTT
.	TRBV4-1	16	TRBJ1-2	.	CASSQDGIETRGRVTF	TGCGCCAGCAGCCAAGATGGGATCGAGACCCGGGGTAGGGTAACCTTC
.	TRBV9	15	TRBJ1-3	TRBD1	CASSAPTGPGNTIYF	TGTGCCAGCAGCGCCCCGACAGGGCCTGGAAACACCATATATTTT
.	TRBV2	16	TRBJ2-5	TRBD2	CASSEGTSGGEETQYF	TGTGCCAGCAGTGAAGGGACTAGCGGGGGGGAAGAGACCCAGTACTTC
once	TRBV7-2	13	TRBJ2-5	.	CASSRSGQETQYF	TGTGCCAGCAGCCGTAGCGGTCAAGAGACCCAGTACTTC
.	TRBV18	14	TRBJ1-5	TRBD1	CASSPTGGGQPQHF	TGTGCCAGCTCACCCACAGGGGGAGGTCAGCCCCAGCATTTT
.	TRBV7-6	14	TRBJ2-3	.	CASTEGGGLDTQYF	TGTGCCAGCACCGAAGGGGGGGGGCTGGATACGCAGTATTTT
.	TRBV6-6	15	TRBJ1-1	TRBD1	CASRRDRGMNTEAFF	TGTGCCAGCAGAAGGGACAGGGGCATGAACACTGAAGCTTTCTTT
.	TRBV2	14	TRBJ2-7	.	CASSPGSFTYEQYF	TGTGCCAGCAGCCCCGGGAGTTTTACCTACGAGCAGTACTTC
.	TRBV20-1	11	TRBJ1-1	.	CSARTVPEAFF	TGCAGTGCTAGGACAGTACCTGAAGCTTTCTTT
.	TRBV15	13	TRBJ2-1	.	CATSRVLLGEQFF	TGTGCCACCAGCAGAGTCCTACTGGGTGAGCAGTTCTTC
few	TRBV19	16	TRBJ1-5	TRBD1	CASSIQGTGRGQPQHF	TGTGCCAGTAGTATACAAGGGACAGGGAGGGGTCAGCCCCAGCATTTT
.	TRBV4-3	16	TRBJ1-2	.	CASSQDQDGVAYGYTF	TGCGCCAGCAGCCAAGATCAGGACGGAGTGGCCTATGGCTACACCTTC
once	TRBV5-5	14	TRBJ1-2	TRBD1	CASSFRQGSYGYTF	TGTGCCAGCAGCTTTAGACAGGGCAGCTATGGCTACACCTTC
.	TRBV10-1	15	TRBJ1-2	.	CASSDFSGVSGGYTF	TGCGCCAGCAGTGATTTTTCGGGGGTCAGCGGAGGCTACACCTTC
.	TRBV6-1	13	TRBJ2-7	.	CASSVGDSYEQYF	TGTGCCAGCAGTGTCGGGGACTCCTACGAGCAGTACTTC
.	TRBV7-2	13	TRBJ2-3	.	CASSPDYTDTQYF	TGTGCCAGCAGCCCAGACTACACAGATACGCAGTATTTT
few	TRBV19	13	TRBJ1-2	.	CASTRVGLAGYTF	TGTGCCAGTACCCGGGTCGGACTCGCCGGCTACACCTTC
.	TRBV29-1	12	TRBJ1-2	.	CSVEETDYGYTF	TGCAGCGTTGAGGAGACTGACTATGGCTACACCTTC
once	TRBV5-8	14	TRBJ1-1	.	CASSLAASNTEAFF	TGTGCCAGCAGCTTGGCAGCCTCGAACACTGAAGCTTTCTTT
.	TRBV7-2	15	TRBJ2-3	.	CASSLGWQGRDTQYF	TGTGCCAGCAGCTTAGGGTGGCAGGGGAGGGATACGCAGTATTTT
.	TRBV7-2	15	TRBJ1-2	TRBD1	CASSPLPTGAYGYTF	TGTGCCAGCAGCCCTTTACCCACAGGGGCCTATGGCTACACCTTC
.	TRBV30	15	TRBJ1-1	TRBD1	CAWKSAGGVNTEAFF	TGTGCCTGGAAGTCCGCAGGGGGGGTCAACACTGAAGCTTTCTTT
.	TRBV29-1	12	TRBJ1-2	TRBD1	CSVSGQVPGYTF	TGCAGCGTCTCCGGACAGGTACCTGGCTACACCTTC
once	TRBV7-9	14	TRBJ1-1	.	CASSQEPPNTEAFF	TGTGCCAGCAGCCAAGAACCACCCAACACTGAAGCTTTCTTT
.	TRBV15	14	TRBJ2-3	.	CATSREAERDTQYF	TGTGCCACCAGCAGAGAAGCGGAGAGAGATACGCAGTATTTT
.	TRBV7-2	15	TRBJ1-3	.	CASSLVWGGGNTIYF	TGTGCCAGCAGCTTAGTTTGGGGAGGTGGAAACACCATATATTTT
.	TRBV6-1	14	TRBJ2-1	.	CASSQDRTTRSQFF	TGTGCCAGCAGTCAAGACAGGACAACCAGATCCCAGTTCTTC
.	TRBV6-6	15	TRBJ1-5	TRBD1	CASRPTGGVNQPQHF	TGTGCCAGCAGACCCACAGGGGGCGTCAATCAGCCCCAGCATTTT
.	TRBV19	15	TRBJ2-7	.	CASSPRSTTSYEQYF	TGTGCCAGTAGTCCGAGAAGCACGACCTCCTACGAGCAGTACTTC
once	TRBV5-4	15	TRBJ2-7	.	CASSLIMTGVNEQYF	TGTGCCAGCAGCTTGATTATGACGGGGGTCAACGAGCAGTACTTC
.	TRBV19	14	TRBJ1-4	.	CATTSFGATGQLFF	TGTGCCACTACTTCCTTCGGTGCCACAGGGCAACTGTTTTTT
.	TRBV5-1	15	TRBJ2-2	.	CASSRDTTNTGELFF	TGCGCCAGCAGCCGGGACACTACGAACACCGGGGAGCTGTTTTTT
.	TRBV5-5	14	TRBJ1-6	TRBD1	CASSLGTGDSPLHF	TGTGCCAGCAGCTTAGGGACAGGTGATTCACCCCTCCACTTT
.	TRBV5-1	15	TRBJ2-7	.	CASSLEAAKLYEQYF	TGCGCCAGCAGCTTGGAGGCAGCGAAACTATACGAGCAGTACTTC
.	TRBV5-1	16	TRBJ2-3	TRBD1	CASSLGQALNPDTQYF	TGCGCCAGCAGCCTCGGACAGGCCCTCAATCCAGATACGCAGTATTTT
.	TRBV28	12	TRBJ1-4	TRBD1	CAITDRNEKLFF	TGTGCCATTACGGACAGGAATGAAAAACTGTTTTTT
.	TRBV28	14	TRBJ1-4	TRBD1	CASIRTGDGEKLFF	TGTGCCAGCATAAGGACAGGCGACGGTGAAAAACTGTTTTTT
.	TRBV13	14	TRBJ2-1	TRBD1	CASINTGTGNEQFF	TGTGCCAGCATCAATACCGGGACAGGCAATGAGCAGTTCTTC
.	TRBV14	15	TRBJ1-4	TRBD1	CASSQSGTGTEKLFF	TGTGCCAGCAGCCAATCTGGGACAGGGACTGAAAAACTGTTTTTT
.	TRBV10-3	14	TRBJ2-1	TRBD1	CALGDRGHGNEQFF	TGTGCCTTAGGGGACAGGGGGCACGGCAATGAGCAGTTCTTC
.	TRBV7-2	12	TRBJ2-2	.	CASRGGTGELFF	TGTGCCTCGAGAGGGGGCACCGGGGAGCTGTTTTTT
.	TRBV4-3	15	TRBJ1-4	.	CASSQRLKLDEKLFF	TGCGCCAGCAGCCAGCGGTTAAAGTTGGATGAAAAACTGTTTTTT
.	TRBV7-2	14	TRBJ1-4	.	CASSLVAAGEKLFF	TGTGCCAGCAGCTTGGTGGCTGCCGGGGAAAAACTGTTTTTT
few	TRBV21-1	15	TRBJ1-6	.	CASSRRRAGRSPLHF	TGTGCCAGCAGCAGGCGAAGGGCGGGTCGGTCACCCCTCCACTTT
.	TRBV7-9	16	TRBJ2-3	.	CASSLETSYRVDTQYF	TGTGCCAGCAGCTTAGAAACTAGTTACCGGGTAGATACGCAGTATTTT
.	TRBV19	15	TRBJ1-1	TRBD1	CASSSRQGRGFEAFF	TGTGCCAGTAGTAGCAGACAGGGGCGGGGATTTGAAGCTTTCTTT
.	TRBV7-9	17	TRBJ2-3	TRBD2	CASSMVSGTSGADTQYF	TGTGCCAGCAGCATGGTCTCCGGGACTAGCGGTGCAGATACGCAGTATTTT
few	TRBV19	15	TRBJ2-7	.	CASSISGRTADEQYF	TGTGCCAGTAGTATAAGCGGTCGGACAGCCGACGAGCAGTACTTC
.	TRBV28	16	TRBJ2-4	.	CASSSTRGGGRNIQYF	TGTGCCAGCAGTTCAACCCGGGGAGGGGGTAGGAACATTCAGTACTTC